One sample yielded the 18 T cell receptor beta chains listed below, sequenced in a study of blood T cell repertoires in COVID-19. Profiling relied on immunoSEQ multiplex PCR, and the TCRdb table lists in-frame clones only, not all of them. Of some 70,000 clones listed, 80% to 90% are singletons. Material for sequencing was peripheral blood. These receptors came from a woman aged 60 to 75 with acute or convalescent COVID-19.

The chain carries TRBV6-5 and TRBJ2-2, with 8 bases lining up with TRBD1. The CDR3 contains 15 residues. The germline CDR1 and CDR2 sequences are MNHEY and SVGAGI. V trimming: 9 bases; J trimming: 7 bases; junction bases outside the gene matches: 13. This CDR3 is CASCGQGKASGELFF. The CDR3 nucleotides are TGTGCCAGTTGCGGACAGGGAAAGGCGAGCGGGGAGCTGTTTTTT.

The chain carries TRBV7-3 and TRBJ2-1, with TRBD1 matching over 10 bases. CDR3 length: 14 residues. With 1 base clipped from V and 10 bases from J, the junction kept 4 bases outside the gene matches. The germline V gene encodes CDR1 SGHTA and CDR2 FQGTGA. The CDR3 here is CASSLRQGAREQFF. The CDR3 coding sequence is TGTGCCAGCAGCTTAAGACAGGGGGCGAGGGAGCAGTTCTTC.

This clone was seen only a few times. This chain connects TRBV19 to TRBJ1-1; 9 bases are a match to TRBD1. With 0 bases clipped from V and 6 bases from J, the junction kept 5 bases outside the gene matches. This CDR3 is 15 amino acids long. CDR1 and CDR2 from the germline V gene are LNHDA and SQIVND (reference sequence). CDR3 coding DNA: TGTGCCAGTAGTATAGAGCACAGGGGGCGGCCTGAAGCTTTCTTT. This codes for CASSIEHRGRPEAFF. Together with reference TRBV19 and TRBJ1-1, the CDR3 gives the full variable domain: DGGITQSPKYLFRKEGQNVTLSCEQNLNHDAMYWYRQDPGQGLRLIYYSQIVNDFQKGDIAEGYSVSREKKESFPLTVTSAQKNPTAFYLCASSIEHRGRPEAFFGQGTRLTVV.

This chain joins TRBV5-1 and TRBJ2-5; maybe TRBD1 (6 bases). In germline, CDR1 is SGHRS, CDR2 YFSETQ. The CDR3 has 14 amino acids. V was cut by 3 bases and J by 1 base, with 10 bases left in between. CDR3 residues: CASSSGQSQETQYF. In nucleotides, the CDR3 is TGCGCCAGCAGCTCCGGACAGAGCCAAGAGACCCAGTACTTC. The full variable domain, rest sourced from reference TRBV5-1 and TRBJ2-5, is KAGVTQTPRYLIKTRGQQVTLSCSPISGHRSVSWYQQTPGQGLQFLFEYFSETQRNKGNFPGRFSGRQFSNSRSEMNVSTLELGDSALYLCASSSGQSQETQYFGPGTRLLVL.

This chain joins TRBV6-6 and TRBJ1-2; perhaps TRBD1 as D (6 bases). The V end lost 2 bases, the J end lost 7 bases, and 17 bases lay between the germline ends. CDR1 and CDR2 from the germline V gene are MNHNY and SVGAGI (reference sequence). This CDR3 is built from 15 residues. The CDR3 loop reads CASSYGAGASSGYTF. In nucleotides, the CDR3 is TGTGCCAGCAGTTACGGGGCAGGGGCGTCGAGTGGCTACACCTTC.

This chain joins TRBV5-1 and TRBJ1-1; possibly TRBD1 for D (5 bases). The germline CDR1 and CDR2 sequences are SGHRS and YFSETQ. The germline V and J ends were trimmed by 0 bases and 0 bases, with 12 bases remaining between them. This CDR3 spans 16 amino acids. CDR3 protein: CASSLGQGYMNTEAFF. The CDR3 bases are TGCGCCAGCAGCTTGGGGCAGGGTTATATGAACACTGAAGCTTTCTTT.

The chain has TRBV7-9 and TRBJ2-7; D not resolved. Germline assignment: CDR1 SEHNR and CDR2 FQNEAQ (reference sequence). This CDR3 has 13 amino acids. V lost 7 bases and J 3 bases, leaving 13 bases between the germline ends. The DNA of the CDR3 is TGTGCCAGCACCGAAGGGTCGGGCTACGAGCAGTACTTC. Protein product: CASTEGSGYEQYF.

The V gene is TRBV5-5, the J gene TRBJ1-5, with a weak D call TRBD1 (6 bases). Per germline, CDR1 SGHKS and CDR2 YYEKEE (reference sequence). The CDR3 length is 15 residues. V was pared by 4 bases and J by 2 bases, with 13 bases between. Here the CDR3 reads CASSPTGPGNQPQHF. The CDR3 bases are TGTGCCAGCAGCCCTACAGGGCCTGGCAATCAGCCCCAGCATTTT.

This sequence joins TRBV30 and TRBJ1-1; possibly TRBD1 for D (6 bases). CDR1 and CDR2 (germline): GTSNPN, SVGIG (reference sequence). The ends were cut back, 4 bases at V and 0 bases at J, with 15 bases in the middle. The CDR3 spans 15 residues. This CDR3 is CAWTKPGTLNTEAFF. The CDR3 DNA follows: TGTGCCTGGACTAAACCCGGGACACTGAACACTGAAGCTTTCTTT. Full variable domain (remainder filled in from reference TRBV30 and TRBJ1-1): SQTIHQWPATLVQPVGSPLSLECTVEGTSNPNLYWYRQAAGRGLQLLFYSVGIGQISSEVPQNLSASRPQDRQFILSSKKLLLSDSGFYLCAWTKPGTLNTEAFFGQGTRLTVV.

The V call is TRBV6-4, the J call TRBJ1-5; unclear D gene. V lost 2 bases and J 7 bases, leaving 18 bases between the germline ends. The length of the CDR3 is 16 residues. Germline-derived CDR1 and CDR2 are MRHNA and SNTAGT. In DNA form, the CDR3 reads TGTGCCAGCAGTGACCCCGGGCGGTCGGGGAGGCAGCCCCAGCATTTT. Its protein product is CASSDPGRSGRQPQHF.

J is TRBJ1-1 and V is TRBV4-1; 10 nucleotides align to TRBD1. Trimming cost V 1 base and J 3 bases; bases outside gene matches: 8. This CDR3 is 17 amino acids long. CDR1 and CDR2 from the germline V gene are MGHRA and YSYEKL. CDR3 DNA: TGCGCCAGCAGCCAAGCCGGGACAGGGGCCGTGCACACTGAAGCTTTCTTT. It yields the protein CASSQAGTGAVHTEAFF.

DNA of the CDR3: TGTGCCAGCAGTTTAAATCGGGGGAGGGACACTGAAGCTTTCTTT. It codes for CASSLNRGRDTEAFF. V and J are TRBV28 and TRBJ1-1, with D possibly matching TRBD1 (5 bases). This CDR3 region has 15 residues. Germline CDR1 is MDHEN and CDR2 is SYDVKM. The V end lost 2 bases, the J end lost 3 bases, and 13 bases lay between the germline ends.

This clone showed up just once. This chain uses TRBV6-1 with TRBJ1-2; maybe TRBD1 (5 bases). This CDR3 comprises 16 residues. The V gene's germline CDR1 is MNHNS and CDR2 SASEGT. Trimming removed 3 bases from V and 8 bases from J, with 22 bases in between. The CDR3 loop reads CASSDGRDGRKGGYTF. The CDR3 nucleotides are TGTGCCAGCAGTGATGGGAGGGACGGCCGTAAAGGAGGCTACACCTTC.

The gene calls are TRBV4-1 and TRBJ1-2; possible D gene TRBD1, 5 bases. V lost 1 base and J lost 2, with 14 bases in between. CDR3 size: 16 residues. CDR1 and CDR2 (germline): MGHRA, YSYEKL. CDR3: CASSQAPGLRNYGYTF. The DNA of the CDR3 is TGCGCCAGCAGCCAAGCCCCGGGACTCAGGAACTATGGCTACACCTTC.

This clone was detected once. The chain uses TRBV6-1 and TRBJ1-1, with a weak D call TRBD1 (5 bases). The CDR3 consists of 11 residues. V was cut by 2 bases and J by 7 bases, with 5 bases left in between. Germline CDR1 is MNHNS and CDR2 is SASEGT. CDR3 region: CASSERGEAFF. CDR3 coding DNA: TGTGCCAGCAGTGAAAGGGGTGAAGCTTTCTTT.

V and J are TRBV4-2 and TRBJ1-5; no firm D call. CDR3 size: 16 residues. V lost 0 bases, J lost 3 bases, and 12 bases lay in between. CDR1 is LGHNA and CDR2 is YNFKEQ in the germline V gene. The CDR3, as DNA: TGTGCCAGCAGCCAAGATAAGTCGGGGTACAATCAGCCCCAGCATTTT. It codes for CASSQDKSGYNQPQHF.

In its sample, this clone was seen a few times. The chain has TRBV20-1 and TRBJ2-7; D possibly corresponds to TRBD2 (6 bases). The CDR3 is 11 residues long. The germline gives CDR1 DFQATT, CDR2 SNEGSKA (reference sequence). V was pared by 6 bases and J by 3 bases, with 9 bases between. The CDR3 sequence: CSAETSYEQYF. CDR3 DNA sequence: TGCAGTGCCGAGACTAGCTACGAGCAGTACTTC.

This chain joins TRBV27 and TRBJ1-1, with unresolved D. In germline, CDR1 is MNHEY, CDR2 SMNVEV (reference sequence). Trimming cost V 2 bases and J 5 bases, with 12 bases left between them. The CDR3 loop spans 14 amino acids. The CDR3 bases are TGTGCCAGCAGTTTAATCGGACTGCAGACTGAAGCTTTCTTT. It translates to CASSLIGLQTEAFF.